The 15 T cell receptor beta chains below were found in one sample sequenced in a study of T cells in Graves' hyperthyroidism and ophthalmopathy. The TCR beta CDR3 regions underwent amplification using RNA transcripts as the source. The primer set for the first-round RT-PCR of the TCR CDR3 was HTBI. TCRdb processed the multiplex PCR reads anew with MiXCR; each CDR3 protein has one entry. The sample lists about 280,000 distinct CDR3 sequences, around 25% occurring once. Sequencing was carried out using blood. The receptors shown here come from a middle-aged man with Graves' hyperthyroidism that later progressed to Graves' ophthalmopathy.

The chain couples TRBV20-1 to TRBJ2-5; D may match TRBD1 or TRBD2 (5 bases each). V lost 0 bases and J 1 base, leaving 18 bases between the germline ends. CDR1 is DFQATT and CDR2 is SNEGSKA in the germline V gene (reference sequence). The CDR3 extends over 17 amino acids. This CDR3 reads CSARDPSSPGTQETQYF. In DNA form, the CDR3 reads TGCAGTGCTAGAGACCCAAGTAGTCCGGGGACCCAAGAGACCCAGTACTTC.

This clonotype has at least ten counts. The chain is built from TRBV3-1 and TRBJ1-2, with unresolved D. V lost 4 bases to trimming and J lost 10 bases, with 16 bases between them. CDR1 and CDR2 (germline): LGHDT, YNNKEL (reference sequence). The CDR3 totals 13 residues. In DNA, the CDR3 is TGTGCCAGCAGCCCATCTACAGCTTCCGCCTACACCTTC. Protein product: CASSPSTASAYTF.

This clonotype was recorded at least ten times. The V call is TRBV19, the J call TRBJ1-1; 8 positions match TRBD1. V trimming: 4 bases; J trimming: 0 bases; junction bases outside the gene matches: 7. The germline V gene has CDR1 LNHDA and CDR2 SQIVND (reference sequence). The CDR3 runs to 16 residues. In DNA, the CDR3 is TGTGCCAGTAGTACCGGGACAGGATTCATGAACACTGAAGCTTTCTTT. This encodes CASSTGTGFMNTEAFF.

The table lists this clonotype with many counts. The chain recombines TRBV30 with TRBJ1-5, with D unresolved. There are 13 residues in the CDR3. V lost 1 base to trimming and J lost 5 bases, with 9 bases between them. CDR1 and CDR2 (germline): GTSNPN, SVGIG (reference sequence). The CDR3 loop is CAWSETNDQPQHF. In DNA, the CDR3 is TGTGCCTGGAGTGAGACCAATGATCAGCCCCAGCATTTT.

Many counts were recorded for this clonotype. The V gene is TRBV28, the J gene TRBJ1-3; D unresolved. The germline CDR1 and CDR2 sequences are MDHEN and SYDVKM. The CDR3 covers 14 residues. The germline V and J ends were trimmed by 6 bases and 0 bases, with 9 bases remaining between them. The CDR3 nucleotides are TGTGCCAGCAGCACGGAGAGCTCTGGAAACACCATATATTTT. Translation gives CASSTESSGNTIYF. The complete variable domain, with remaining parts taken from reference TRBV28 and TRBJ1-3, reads DVKVTQSSRYLVKRTGEKVFLECVQDMDHENMFWYRQDPGLGLRLIYFSYDVKMKEKGDIPEGYSVSREKKERFSLILESASTNQTSMYLCASSTESSGNTIYFGEGSWLTVV.

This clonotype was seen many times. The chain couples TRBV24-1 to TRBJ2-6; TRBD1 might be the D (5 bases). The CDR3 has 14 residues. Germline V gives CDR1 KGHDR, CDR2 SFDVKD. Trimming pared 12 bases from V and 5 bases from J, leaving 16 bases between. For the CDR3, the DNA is TGTGCCCCCCAGGGTCTGGTCTGGGCCAACGTCCTGACTTTC. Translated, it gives CAPQGLVWANVLTF.

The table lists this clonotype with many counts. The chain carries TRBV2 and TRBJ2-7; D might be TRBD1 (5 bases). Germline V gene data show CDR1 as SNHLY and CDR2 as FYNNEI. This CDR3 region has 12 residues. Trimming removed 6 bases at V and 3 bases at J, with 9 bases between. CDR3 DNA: TGTGCCAGCAGGGTTGACAGCTACGAGCAGTACTTC. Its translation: CASRVDSYEQYF.

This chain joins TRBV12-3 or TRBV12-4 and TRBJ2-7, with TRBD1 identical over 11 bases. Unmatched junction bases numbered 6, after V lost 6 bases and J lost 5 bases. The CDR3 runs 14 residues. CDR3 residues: CASSYRTGGNEQYF. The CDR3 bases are TGTGCCAGCAGCTACCGGACAGGGGGCAACGAGCAGTACTTC.

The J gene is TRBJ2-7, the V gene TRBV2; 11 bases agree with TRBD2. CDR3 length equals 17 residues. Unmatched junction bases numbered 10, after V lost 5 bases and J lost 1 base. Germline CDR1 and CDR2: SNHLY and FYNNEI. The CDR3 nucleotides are TGTGCCAGCAGTTTTTCCACGAGACTAGCGGGATCCTACGAGCAGTACTTC. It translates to CASSFSTRLAGSYEQYF.

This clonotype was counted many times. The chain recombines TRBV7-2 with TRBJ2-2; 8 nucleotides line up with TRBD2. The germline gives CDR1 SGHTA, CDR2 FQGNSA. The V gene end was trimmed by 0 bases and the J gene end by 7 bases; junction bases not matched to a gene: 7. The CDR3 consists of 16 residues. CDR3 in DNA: TGTGCCAGCAGCTTAGCTGGCGGGAGGTTGAGCGGGGAGCTGTTTTTT. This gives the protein CASSLAGGRLSGELFF.

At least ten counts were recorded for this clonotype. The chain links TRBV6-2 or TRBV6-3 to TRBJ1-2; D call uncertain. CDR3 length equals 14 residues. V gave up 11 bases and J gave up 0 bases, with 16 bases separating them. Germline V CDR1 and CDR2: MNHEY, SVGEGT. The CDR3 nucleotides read TGTGCCTCCACCCCCCCCACTCCTAACTATGGCTACACCTTC. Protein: CASTPPTPNYGYTF.

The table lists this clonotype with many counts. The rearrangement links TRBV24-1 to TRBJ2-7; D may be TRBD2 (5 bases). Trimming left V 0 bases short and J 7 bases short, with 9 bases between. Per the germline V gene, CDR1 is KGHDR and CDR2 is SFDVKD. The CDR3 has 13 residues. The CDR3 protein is CATSDLRGREQYF. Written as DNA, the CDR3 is TGTGCCACCAGTGATTTGCGGGGTCGAGAGCAGTACTTC.

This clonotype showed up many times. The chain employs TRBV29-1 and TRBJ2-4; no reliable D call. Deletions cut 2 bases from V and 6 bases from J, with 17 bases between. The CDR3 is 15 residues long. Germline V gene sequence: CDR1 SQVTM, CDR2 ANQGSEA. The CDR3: CSVELFGSLGNIQYF. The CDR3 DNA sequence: TGCAGCGTTGAACTCTTCGGCAGCCTAGGAAACATTCAGTACTTC.

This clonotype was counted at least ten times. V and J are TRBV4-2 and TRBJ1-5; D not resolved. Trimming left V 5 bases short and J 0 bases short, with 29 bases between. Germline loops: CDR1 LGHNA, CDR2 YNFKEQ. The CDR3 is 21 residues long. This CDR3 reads CASSKRIPGPPRNNSNQPQHF. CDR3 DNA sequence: TGTGCCAGCAGCAAGAGAATACCGGGTCCCCCCCGGAATAATAGCAATCAGCCCCAGCATTTT.

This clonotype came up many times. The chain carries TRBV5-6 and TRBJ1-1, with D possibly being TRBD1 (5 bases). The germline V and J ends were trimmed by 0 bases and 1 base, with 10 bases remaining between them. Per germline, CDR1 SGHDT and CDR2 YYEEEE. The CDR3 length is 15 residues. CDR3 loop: CASSLVGRKNTEAFF. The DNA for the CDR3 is TGTGCCAGCAGCTTGGTGGGACGGAAGAACACTGAAGCTTTCTTT.